This TCR beta chain was found in a study of OX40 agonist ivuxolimab in advanced cancers. Overall study context: Therapy given before enrollment (anti-PD-1, anti-PD-L1 or anti-CTLA-4) was allowed, and 35% to 45% had some.

Germline V gene sequence: CDR1 MNHEY, CDR2 SMNVEV (reference sequence). The junction had 3 bases not matched to a gene; V was cut back by 5 bases and J by 0 bases. This CDR3 is 15 amino acids long. Generated by immunoSEQ multiplex PCR, the TCRdb table keeps only in-frame clones and is missing some. The sample yields some 100,000 clones, 70% to 90% seen once. The genes are TRBV27 and TRBJ2-7; 11 nucleotides align to TRBD2. The sample in question was CD4+ or CD8+ T cells sorted from blood, obtained in a trial of the OX40 agonist ivuxolimab. The TCR sequence derives from an adult with an advanced solid tumor such as melanoma, head and neck, liver or kidney cancer. CDR3 in amino acids: CASSRTSGYSYEQYF. In DNA, the CDR3 is TGTGCCAGCAGTAGGACTAGCGGGTACTCCTACGAGCAGTACTTC.